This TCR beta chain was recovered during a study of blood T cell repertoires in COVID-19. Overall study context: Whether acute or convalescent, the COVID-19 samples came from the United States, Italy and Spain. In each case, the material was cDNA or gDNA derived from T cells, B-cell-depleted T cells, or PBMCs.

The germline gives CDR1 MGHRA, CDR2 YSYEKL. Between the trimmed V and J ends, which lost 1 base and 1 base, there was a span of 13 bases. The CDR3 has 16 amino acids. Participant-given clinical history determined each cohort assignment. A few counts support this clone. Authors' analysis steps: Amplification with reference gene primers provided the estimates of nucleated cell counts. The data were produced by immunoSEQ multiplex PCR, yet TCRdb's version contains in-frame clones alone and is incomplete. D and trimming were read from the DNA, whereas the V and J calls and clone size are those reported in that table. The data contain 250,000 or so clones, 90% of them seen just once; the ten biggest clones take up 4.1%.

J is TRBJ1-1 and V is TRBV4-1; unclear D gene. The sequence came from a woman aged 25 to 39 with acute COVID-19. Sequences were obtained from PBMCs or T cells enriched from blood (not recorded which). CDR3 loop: CASSQGGNRPNTEAFF. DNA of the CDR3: TGCGCCAGCAGCCAAGGAGGGAACAGACCGAACACTGAAGCTTTCTTT.